Here is one T cell receptor beta chain with its context. Its antigen is as yet unknown. This sample stems from a study of PD-1 blockade in classical Hodgkin lymphoma. Study in general: Nivolumab dosed at 3 mg/kg went to patients intravenously every 2 weeks. Findings of the study overall: Newly diagnosed and completely responding patients shared comparable baseline diversity. Compared with healthy donors, newly diagnosed patients reportedly showed lower baseline TCR diversity.

This CDR3 is 12 amino acids long. The germline gives CDR1 ENHRY, CDR2 SYGVKD. V was clipped by 8 bases and J by 5 bases, with 12 bases between them. Every one of the patients relapsed after autologous stem cell transplantation (brentuximab vedotin exposure was variable). Sequenced by immunoSEQ multiplex PCR; TCRdb stores in-frame clones only, minus some. The table records tens of thousands of clones, 80% to 90% of them present only once. The sequences come from peripheral blood mononuclear cells (PBMCs), collected at baseline. This chain uses TRBV10-3 with TRBJ1-1, with unresolved D. The receptor was isolated from a human donor with classical Hodgkin lymphoma. CDR3 residues: CAIGNLGTEAFF. CDR3 DNA sequence: TGTGCCATCGGGAACTTAGGGACTGAAGCTTTCTTT.